The clone carrying this TCR beta chain was recorded at least ten times. The sample is drawn from a study of identical twins. From the 5' RACE reads, TCRdb called clonotypes with MiXCR, one entry per CDR3 protein. The data show about 570,000 distinct CDR3 sequences, 9.6% seen once. These data were also filed under a second study, of yellow fever vaccine responses in identical twins.

Sample: PBMCs. The receptor's source is a woman younger than 30 in good health.

CDR3 amino acids: CASSFQGYTDTQYF. The CDR3, as DNA: TGCGCCAGCAGTTTTCAGGGGTACACAGATACGCAGTATTTT. The chain recombines TRBV5-1 with TRBJ2-3; possibly TRBD1 for D (6 bases). Germline V gene sequence: CDR1 SGHRS, CDR2 YFSETQ. V lost 5 bases and J lost 2, with 12 bases in between. This CDR3 is 14 amino acids long.